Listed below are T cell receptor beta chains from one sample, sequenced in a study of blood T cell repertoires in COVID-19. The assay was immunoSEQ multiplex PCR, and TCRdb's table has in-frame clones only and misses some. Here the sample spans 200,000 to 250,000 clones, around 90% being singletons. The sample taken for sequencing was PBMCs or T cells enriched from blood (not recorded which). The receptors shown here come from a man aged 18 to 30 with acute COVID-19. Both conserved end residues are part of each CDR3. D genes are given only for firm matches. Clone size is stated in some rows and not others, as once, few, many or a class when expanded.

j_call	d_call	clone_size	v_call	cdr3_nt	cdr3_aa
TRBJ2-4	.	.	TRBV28	TGTGCCAGCAGTCTAGCAGATGGCTCCAAAAACATTCAGTACTTC	CASSLADGSKNIQYF
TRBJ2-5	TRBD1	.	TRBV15	TGTGCCACCCGGGACAGGGAATACGAAGAGACCCAGTACTTC	CATRDREYEETQYF
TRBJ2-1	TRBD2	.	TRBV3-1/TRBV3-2	TGTGCCAGCAGCCAAGTAACTAGCGGGAGAGGTAGTGAGCAGTTCTTC	CASSQVTSGRGSEQFF
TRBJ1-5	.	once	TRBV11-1	TGTGCCAGCAGCTTTGGGCAGAGTAGCAATCAGCCCCAGCATTTT	CASSFGQSSNQPQHF
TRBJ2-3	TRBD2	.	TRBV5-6	TGTGCCAGCACTATCGGACTAGCGGAAGGGACAGATACGCAGTATTTT	CASTIGLAEGTDTQYF
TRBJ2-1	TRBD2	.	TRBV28	TGTGCCAGCAGTCAATCCTTGGGGGGGTTCAATGAGCAGTTCTTC	CASSQSLGGFNEQFF
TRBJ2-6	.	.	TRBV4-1	TGCGCCAGCAGCCAAGGGGCAGGGATTGGCTCTTTTTCTGGGGCCAACGTCCTGACTTTC	CASSQGAGIGSFSGANVLTF
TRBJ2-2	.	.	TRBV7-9	TGTGCCAGCAGACTAGAAACTGGGGAGCTGTTTTTT	CASRLETGELFF
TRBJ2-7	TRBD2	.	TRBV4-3	TGCGCCAGCAGCCAAGATCATCGCGGGAGGGCCTACGAGCAGTACTTC	CASSQDHRGRAYEQYF
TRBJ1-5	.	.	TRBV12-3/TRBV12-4	TGTGCCAGCACGGACCAGACGGGACAGCCCCAGCATTTT	CASTDQTGQPQHF
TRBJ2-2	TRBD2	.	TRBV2	TGTGCCAGCAGGCTACTAGCGTCTCGTGGCGGGGAGCTGTTTTTT	CASRLLASRGGELFF
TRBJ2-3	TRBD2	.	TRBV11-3	TGTGCCAGCAGCCCTTTAGCGGGATTGGCAGATACGCAGTATTTT	CASSPLAGLADTQYF
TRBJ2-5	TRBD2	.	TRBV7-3	TGTGCCAGCAGCGCTCTAGCGGGAGGACGAGAGACCCAGTACTTC	CASSALAGGRETQYF
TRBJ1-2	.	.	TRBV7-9	TGTGCCAGCAGCCTCATAACAGGGTACGACTATGGCTACACCTTC	CASSLITGYDYGYTF
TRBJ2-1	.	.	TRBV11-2	TGTGCCAGCAGCTTAGCCTACGGGACTTTGTTCTTC	CASSLAYGTLFF
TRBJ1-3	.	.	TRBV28	TGTGCCAGCAGTTTTCACGGGTTAAGCTCTGGAAACACCATATATTTT	CASSFHGLSSGNTIYF
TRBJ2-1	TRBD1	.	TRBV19	TGTGCCAGTAGTATAGGCCGGGACAGCCGAGGGTTTGAGCAGTTCTTC	CASSIGRDSRGFEQFF
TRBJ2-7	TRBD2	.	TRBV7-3	TGTGCCAGCAGCCCCAGCGGGACCTACGAGCAGTACTTC	CASSPSGTYEQYF
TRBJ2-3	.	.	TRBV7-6	TGTGCCAGCAGCTTAGCGCGGGGCACAGATACGCAGTATTTT	CASSLARGTDTQYF
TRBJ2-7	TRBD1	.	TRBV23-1	TGCGCCAGCAGTCGGGACAGGGGCTACGAGCAGTACTTC	CASSRDRGYEQYF
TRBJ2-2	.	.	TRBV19	TGTGCCAGTAGCCCGGGACTCCAAGGGGGGGAGCTGTTTTTT	CASSPGLQGGELFF
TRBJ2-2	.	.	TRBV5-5	TGTGCCAGCAGCTTAGGCTCTAGGCCCGGGGAGCTGTTTTTT	CASSLGSRPGELFF
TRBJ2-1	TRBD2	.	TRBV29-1	TGCAGCGTTGTGGGACTAGCGGGAATCCCCCGATACAATGAGCAGTTCTTC	CSVVGLAGIPRYNEQFF
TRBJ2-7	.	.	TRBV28	TGTGCCAGCAGTCCCCTACCGACCTACGAGCAGTACTTC	CASSPLPTYEQYF
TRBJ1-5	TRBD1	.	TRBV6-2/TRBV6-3	TGTGCCAGCAGTCAACCGGGACAGGGGTCCCAGCCCCAGCATTTT	CASSQPGQGSQPQHF
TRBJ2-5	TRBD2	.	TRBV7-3	TGTGCCAGCAGCCCTCGGGGGGCGGGAGGAGTCGAGACCCAGTACTTC	CASSPRGAGGVETQYF
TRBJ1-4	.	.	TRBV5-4	TGTGCCAGCAGCTTAAAGACAGGAACTAATGAAAAACTGTTTTTT	CASSLKTGTNEKLFF
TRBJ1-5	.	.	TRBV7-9	TGTGCCAGCAGCTCCGGGGGGTACCAGCCCCAGCATTTT	CASSSGGYQPQHF
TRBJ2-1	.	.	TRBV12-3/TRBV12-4	TGTGCCAGCAGATCAGGTGGGGAGCAGTTCTTC	CASRSGGEQFF
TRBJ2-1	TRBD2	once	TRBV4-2	TGTGCCAGCAGCCAAGGGGGGGGAAGTGGAGGTGAGCAGTTCTTC	CASSQGGGSGGEQFF
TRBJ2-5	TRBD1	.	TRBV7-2	TGTGCCAGCAGCTCCCGGGACAGCCGAGAGACCCAGTACTTC	CASSSRDSRETQYF
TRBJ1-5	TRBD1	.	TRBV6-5	TGTGCCAGCAGTACGACAGGGGGCAGCAATCAGCCCCAGCATTTT	CASSTTGGSNQPQHF
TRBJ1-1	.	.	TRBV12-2	TGTGCAAGTCGCCCTGGCCGGCAGGGTCAAAGGATATGCTCTGAAGCTTTCTTT	CASRPGRQGQRICSEAFF
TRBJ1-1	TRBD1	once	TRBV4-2	TGTGCCAGCAGCCAGAAAAAGACAGGGACATCGGGCACTGAAGCTTTCTTT	CASSQKKTGTSGTEAFF
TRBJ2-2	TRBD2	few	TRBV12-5	TGTGCTAGTGGTTTGGCATTAGGGGGACTAGCGGGAGTTGGTGGCACCGGGGAGCTGTTTTTT	CASGLALGGLAGVGGTGELFF
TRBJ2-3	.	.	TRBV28	TGTGCCAGCAGTATACAGAGTTCAGATACGCAGTATTTT	CASSIQSSDTQYF
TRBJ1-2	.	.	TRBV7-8	TGTGCCAGCTCCAAACTCGTCGGGCAGGGTCCGTACTACACCTTC	CASSKLVGQGPYYTF
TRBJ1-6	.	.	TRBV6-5	TGTGCCAGCAGTTACTATAAGGGGAATTCACCCCTCCACTTT	CASSYYKGNSPLHF
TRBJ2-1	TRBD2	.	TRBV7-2	TGTGCCAGCAGCTTGGGACTAGCGGGAGATACTGAGCAGTTCTTC	CASSLGLAGDTEQFF
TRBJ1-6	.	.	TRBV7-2	TGTGCCAGCAGCTTAGGGTTGGGGGGAGCTAATTCACCCCTCCACTTT	CASSLGLGGANSPLHF
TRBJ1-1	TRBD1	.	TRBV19	TGTGCCAGTAGTATAGTTTTTGGACAGGACACTGAAGCTTTCTTT	CASSIVFGQDTEAFF
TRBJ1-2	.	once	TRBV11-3	TGTGCAACAGCGGGCCCGGGCCACTCTAACTATGGCTACACCTTC	CATAGPGHSNYGYTF
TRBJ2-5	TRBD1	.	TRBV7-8	TGTGCCAGCAGCCCGGGACAGGGTGGAGAGACCCAGTACTTC	CASSPGQGGETQYF
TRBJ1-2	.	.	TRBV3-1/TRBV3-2	TGTGCCAGCAGGAACAGGGTTGGCGGCTACACCTTC	CASRNRVGGYTF
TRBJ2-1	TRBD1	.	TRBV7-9	TGTGCCAGCAGTTCGGGACAGGGGCCCTACAATGAGCAGTTCTTC	CASSSGQGPYNEQFF
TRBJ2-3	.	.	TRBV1	TGCACCAGCAGCCACGAGTTTGTGATCGGGGGTGTCACAGATACGCAGTATTTT	CTSSHEFVIGGVTDTQYF
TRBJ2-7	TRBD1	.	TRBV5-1	TGCGCCAGCAGCTCGGACAGGGGTGGGTCCTACGAGCAGTACTTC	CASSSDRGGSYEQYF
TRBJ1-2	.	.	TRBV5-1	TGCGCCAGCAGCGGCGGGGGGGAAGCTAACTATGGCTACACCTTC	CASSGGGEANYGYTF
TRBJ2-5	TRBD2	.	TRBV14	TGTGCCAGCAGCCAAGTTCCGCGGGGGAGAGGGGAAGAGACCCAGTACTTC	CASSQVPRGRGEETQYF
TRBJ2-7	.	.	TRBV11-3	TGTGCCAGCAGCCCCAGCCCCGCCAGGCTTTACGAGCAGTACTTC	CASSPSPARLYEQYF
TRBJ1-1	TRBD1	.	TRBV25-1	TGTGCCAGCAGTGAGGGACAGGGGAACACTGAAGCTTTCTTT	CASSEGQGNTEAFF
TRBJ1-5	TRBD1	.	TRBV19	TGTGCCAGTAGTATGACAGGGACCCTCCGGAGTCAGCCCCAGCATTTT	CASSMTGTLRSQPQHF
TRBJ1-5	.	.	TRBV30	TGTGCCTGGAGTGTATCAGGTTATCAGCCCCAGCATTTT	CAWSVSGYQPQHF
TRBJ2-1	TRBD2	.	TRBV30	TGTGCCTGGACTACGGGACTAGCTCACTCCTACAATGAGCAGTTCTTC	CAWTTGLAHSYNEQFF
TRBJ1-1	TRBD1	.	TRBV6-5	TGTGCCAGCAGGGACAGGGGGCTTGACACTGAAGCTTTCTTT	CASRDRGLDTEAFF
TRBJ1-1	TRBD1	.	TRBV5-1	TGCGCCAGCACGACCGGGACAGGGAATTCAGGGGGCACTGAAGCTTTCTTT	CASTTGTGNSGGTEAFF